The 17 T cell receptor beta chains below come from one sample, sequenced in a study of molecular identifiers for immune sequencing clone quantification. TCRdb reprocessed the PCR reads via MiXCR and lists one record per CDR3 protein. The sample holds 460,000 or so distinct CDR3 sequences, roughly 23% seen once. The sample comprised naive CD8+ T cells from blood, with Jurkat cell RNA spiked in. Described subset: FACS-sorted CD8+CD4-CCR7+CD45RA+ naive T cells. These TCRs come from a human donor in good health. Some libraries in this study had Jurkat cell RNA spiked in.

A remark on this clonotype: A much bigger clone sits one base away, suggesting this may be a read error. The chain carries TRBV7-9 and TRBJ2-7, with a possible D match to TRBD1 (6 bases). Looked up from germline, CDR1 is SEHNR and CDR2 is FQNEAQ (reference sequence). The CDR3 spans 13 residues. This CDR3 is CPSSLTGTNEQYF. The CDR3 region has the DNA TGTCCCAGCAGCTTGACAGGCACCAACGAGCAGTACTTC.

In this sample, this clonotype turned up many times. The rearrangement uses TRBV6-6 and TRBJ2-3; 8 positions match TRBD2. CDR1 and CDR2 from the germline V gene are MNHNY and SVGAGI (reference sequence). The J segment lost 4 bases and the V segment lost 0 bases, leaving 3 bases of the junction unmatched. CDR3 length equals 15 residues. The CDR3 protein is CASSYSAGVADTQYF. The CDR3 DNA sequence: TGTGCCAGCAGTTACTCAGCGGGAGTGGCAGATACGCAGTATTTT.

The table lists this clonotype with many counts. CDR3 residues: CASSLDASNQPQHF. The CDR3 region has the DNA TGTGCCAGCAGCTTAGACGCTAGCAATCAGCCCCAGCATTTT. The chain combines TRBV7-9 with TRBJ1-5; D is unclear. The V end lost 1 base, the J end lost 0 bases, and 4 bases lay between the germline ends. The length of the CDR3 is 14 residues. Germline lookup yields CDR1 SEHNR and CDR2 FQNEAQ (reference sequence). Looking up the rest from reference TRBV7-9 and TRBJ1-5 gives the full variable domain: DTGVSQNPRHKITKRGQNVTFRCDPISEHNRLYWYRQTLGQGPEFLTYFQNEAQLEKSRLLSDRFSAERPKGSFSTLEIQRTEQGDSAMYLCASSLDASNQPQHFGDGTRLSIL.

About this clonotype: Mismatch with germline at one junction end may stem from a read error. This chain joins TRBV5-3 and TRBJ2-4; D unclear. TRBV5-3 is classed as an ORF, of uncertain function. The CDR3 consists of 14 residues. DNA for the CDR3: TGTGCCAGCAGCACCCGTGAGACTCCTAACACTCAGTACTTC. Its translation is CASSTRETPNTQYF.

This clonotype was counted ten times or more. The V gene is TRBV29-1, the J gene TRBJ2-7, with TRBD2 matching 10 bases. This CDR3 spans 12 amino acids. Trimming removed 2 bases from V and 5 bases from J; junction bases left unmatched: 0. Germline lookup yields CDR1 SQVTM and CDR2 ANQGSEA. CDR3 amino acids: CSVETSGDEQYF. CDR3 bases: TGCAGCGTTGAAACTAGCGGGGACGAGCAGTACTTC.

At least ten counts were recorded for this clonotype. This rearrangement joins TRBV29-1 to TRBJ1-1, with D perhaps TRBD1 (6 bases). V shed 3 bases and J shed 6 bases, with 11 bases lying between them. CDR1 SQVTM and CDR2 ANQGSEA come from the germline V gene. This CDR3 spans 12 amino acids. The CDR3 bases are TGCAGCGTTGAGTCTCGACAGGCTGAAGCTTTCTTT. It specifies CSVESRQAEAFF.

There are many counts of this clonotype. This sequence joins TRBV4-1 and TRBJ2-3, with a possible D match to TRBD1 (5 bases). V was shortened by 4 bases and J by 0 bases, with 17 bases between the two germline ends. In germline, CDR1 is MGHRA, CDR2 YSYEKL. The CDR3 has 17 amino acids. CDR3 sequence (DNA): TGCGCCAGCAGCCCCTTTGTTGACAGCCCTAGCACAGATACGCAGTATTTT. This encodes CASSPFVDSPSTDTQYF.

This clonotype showed up just a few times. CDR3 sequence: CATSDFTGYNEQFF. The CDR3 DNA reads TGTGCCACCAGTGACTTCACAGGGTACAATGAGCAGTTCTTC. V is TRBV24-1 and J is TRBJ2-1; weak D call: TRBD1 (6 bases). The CDR3 runs 14 residues. Germline V gene data show CDR1 as KGHDR and CDR2 as SFDVKD. The V and J ends lost 4 bases and 4 bases respectively, with 10 bases between them.

Notes on this clonotype: A much larger clone differs by one base, so this may be a read error. Lacking the conserved final phenylalanine or tryptophan, this CDR3 likely reflects a read error. The chain employs TRBV13 and TRBJ2-3; a possible D gene is TRBD1 (5 bases). The CDR3 totals 14 residues. V was clipped by 2 bases and J by 2 bases, with 8 bases between them. Germline loops: CDR1 PRHDT, CDR2 FYEKMQ (reference sequence). Written as DNA, the CDR3 is TGTGCCAGCAGCTTAAGGGGCTACACAGATACGCAGTATTTA. Amino acids: CASSLRGYTDTQYL.

This clonotype was seen a few times. The chain recombines TRBV19 with TRBJ2-5; D is ambiguous. The CDR3 totals 13 residues. The V end was cut by 1 base, the J end by 5 bases, with 8 bases between. Germline assignment: CDR1 LNHDA and CDR2 SQIVND (reference sequence). The CDR3 DNA reads TGTGCCAGTAGTATAGGCGGTTTGGAGACCCAGTACTTC. This encodes CASSIGGLETQYF.

This clonotype appeared a single time. A much bigger clone sits one base away, suggesting this may be a read error. The chain has TRBV5-1 and TRBJ1-1, with D tentatively TRBD1 (6 bases). The CDR3 length is 13 residues. Germline V gene lookup returns CDR1 SGHRS and CDR2 YFSETQ. The CDR3 nucleotides read TGCGCCAGCAGGTTGGGGGCGCAGGTTGAAGCTTCCTTT. Its protein is CASRLGAQVEASF.

Regarding this clonotype: An end of the junction does not agree with germline; a read error may underlie this. The V and J genes are TRBV20-1 and TRBJ2-4, with D possibly TRBD2 on 5 matching bases. The CDR3 extends over 16 amino acids. CDR1 is DFQATT, CDR2 SNEGSKA, per germline (reference sequence). The CDR3 spells CSARDADSLTKDIQYF. The DNA of the CDR3 is TGCAGTGCTAGAGATGCGGACTCCCTCACCAAAGACATTCAGTACTTC.

This clonotype showed up just a few times. The J gene is TRBJ1-2, the V gene TRBV4-1, with D possibly being TRBD1 (5 bases). Trimming stripped 3 bases from V and 6 bases from J, with 23 bases between. Looked up from germline, CDR1 is MGHRA and CDR2 is YSYEKL. CDR3 length: 17 amino acids. The CDR3 DNA is TGCGCCAGCAGCCAGGGCCCGCCGGGGGTAGTGTTCCATGGCTACACCTTC. Residues: CASSQGPPGVVFHGYTF.

This clonotype was picked up many times. The chain combines TRBV13 with TRBJ2-3; 7 bases match TRBD2. J was trimmed by 1 base and V by 4 bases; bases with no gene match: 5. The CDR3 is 15 amino acids. The germline gives CDR1 PRHDT, CDR2 FYEKMQ (reference sequence). The CDR3 DNA is TGTGCCAGCAGCTACCGGGACTATGGCACAGATACGCAGTATTTT. Translated, it gives CASSYRDYGTDTQYF. Full variable domain (remainder filled in from reference TRBV13 and TRBJ2-3): AAGVIQSPRHLIKEKRETATLKCYPIPRHDTVYWYQQGPGQDPQFLISFYEKMQSDKGSIPDRFSAQQFSDYHSELNMSSLELGDSALYFCASSYRDYGTDTQYFGPGTRLTVL.

This clonotype was seen at least ten times. V and J are TRBV7-9 and TRBJ2-7, with D uncertain. From germline, CDR1 is SEHNR and CDR2 FQNEAQ (reference sequence). The V end lost 5 bases, the J end lost 1 base, and 9 bases lay between the germline ends. The CDR3 consists of 13 residues. For the CDR3, the DNA is TGTGCCAGCAGCCCACTGCAATCCTACGAGCAGTACTTC. Its protein product is CASSPLQSYEQYF. Combining the CDR3 with reference TRBV7-9 and TRBJ2-7 gives the whole variable domain DTGVSQNPRHKITKRGQNVTFRCDPISEHNRLYWYRQTLGQGPEFLTYFQNEAQLEKSRLLSDRFSAERPKGSFSTLEIQRTEQGDSAMYLCASSPLQSYEQYFGPGTRLTVT.

Comments on this clonotype: A much larger clonotype is one base distant, so this may be a read error. The final CDR3 position lacks the conserved phenylalanine or tryptophan, pointing to a likely read error. This chain links TRBV28 with TRBJ2-3; the D is unclear. The germline V and J ends were trimmed by 2 bases and 7 bases, with 10 bases remaining between them. Germline assignment: CDR1 MDHEN and CDR2 SYDVKM. The CDR3 is 13 residues long. The DNA of the CDR3 is TGTGCCAGCAGTTTAACCCGACGGAATACGCAGTATCTT. Protein sequence: CASSLTRRNTQYL.

Remarks on this clonotype: A much bigger clone sits one base away, suggesting this may be a read error. The chain carries TRBV30 and TRBJ2-5; D unclear. The germline CDR1 and CDR2 sequences are GTSNPN and SVGIG (reference sequence). The CDR3 sequence is 12 residues long. CDR3 loop: CAWRYSQEAQYF. CDR3 in DNA: TGTGCCTGGAGATACAGCCAAGAGGCCCAGTACTTC.